This TCR beta chain is drawn from a study of response to subunit inactivated influenza vaccine. Overall study results and limits: Each seasonal influenza vaccination recruits few new T cells, the authors suggested.

MiXCR was run by TCRdb on the RT-PCR reads, yielding one entry per CDR3 protein. The sample yields some 850,000 distinct CDR3 sequences, about a fifth seen once. To note about this clonotype: Antigen unknown.

CDR1 and CDR2 from the germline V gene are DFQATT and SNEGSKA (reference sequence). This CDR3 has 12 amino acids. V lost 0 bases and J lost 4, with 6 bases in between. The receptor comes from a middle-aged man who received an inactivated influenza vaccine. The chain is built from TRBV20-1 and TRBJ2-5, with no clear D. The sample in question was PBMCs from blood, obtained 5 days after vaccination. This chain's CDR3 is CSAREGGETQYF. The CDR3 coding sequence is TGCAGTGCTAGAGAGGGTGGAGAGACCCAGTACTTC.